One and the same sample provided the 27 T cell receptor beta chains below, sequenced in a study of cytomegalovirus exposure and HLA in healthy donors. 13 Jbeta primers and 60 Vbeta primers were used for the PCR. TCRdb keeps only in-frame clones here, not all; method: immunoSEQ multiplex PCR. The sample consists of roughly 98,000 clones, about 80% of them appearing once. Sequenced input: PBMCs. These receptors were obtained from a man aged 18 to 30 in good health and CMV-seropositive.

The rearrangement uses TRBV7-9 and TRBJ2-1; no firm D call. Trimming removed 0 bases from V and 1 base from J, with 7 bases in between. From germline, CDR1 is SEHNR and CDR2 FQNEAQ (reference sequence). CDR3 length: 15 amino acids. CDR3 sequence reads: CASSLAEPSYNEQFF. The CDR3 DNA reads as TGTGCCAGCAGCTTAGCGGAGCCTTCCTACAATGAGCAGTTCTTC.

A remark on this clone: The sample holds other DNA sequences that translate to the same CDR3. The CDR3 bases are TGTGCCTGGAGTGGAGGACAAGGCACAGATACGCAGTATTTT. This encodes CAWSGGQGTDTQYF. The rearrangement joins TRBV30 to TRBJ2-3; a weak D match, TRBD1 (5 bases). CDR1 GTSNPN and CDR2 SVGIG come from the germline V gene (reference sequence). CDR3 length: 14 amino acids. The V and J ends lost 1 base and 1 base respectively, with 9 bases between them. The entire variable domain, with the rest obtained from reference TRBV30 and TRBJ2-3, is as follows: SQTIHQWPATLVQPVGSPLSLECTVEGTSNPNLYWYRQAAGRGLQLLFYSVGIGQISSEVPQNLSASRPQDRQFILSSKKLLLSDSGFYLCAWSGGQGTDTQYFGPGTRLTVL.

The chain recombines TRBV5-1 with TRBJ1-6; 8 positions match TRBD1. Germline assignment: CDR1 SGHRS and CDR2 YFSETQ. CDR3 length: 16 amino acids. V lost 0 bases to trimming and J lost 6 bases; unmatched junction nucleotides: 5. This CDR3 is CASSLGQGAGNSPLHF. The CDR3 DNA reads as TGCGCCAGCAGCTTGGGCCAGGGGGCTGGTAATTCACCCCTCCACTTT. The complete variable domain, with remaining parts taken from reference TRBV5-1 and TRBJ1-6, reads KAGVTQTPRYLIKTRGQQVTLSCSPISGHRSVSWYQQTPGQGLQFLFEYFSETQRNKGNFPGRFSGRQFSNSRSEMNVSTLELGDSALYLCASSLGQGAGNSPLHFGNGTRLTVT.

This clone has only one observation. The chain links TRBV6-5 to TRBJ2-2; 8 positions match TRBD2. The J segment lost 6 bases and the V segment lost 4 bases, leaving 7 bases of the junction unmatched. Germline CDR1 MNHEY, CDR2 SVGAGI. The CDR3 contains 15 residues. The CDR3 sequence is CASSWGLGISGELFF. CDR3 sequence (DNA): TGTGCCAGCAGTTGGGGACTAGGTATTTCCGGGGAGCTGTTTTTT.

This chain links TRBV4-1 with TRBJ2-3; possibly TRBD2 for D (5 bases). The CDR3 extends over 16 amino acids. CDR1 and CDR2 (germline): MGHRA, YSYEKL. V lost 4 bases and J lost 0, with 14 bases in between. The CDR3: CASSPPVGLSTDTQYF. The CDR3 bases are TGCGCCAGCAGCCCCCCAGTAGGACTGAGCACAGATACGCAGTATTTT.

The rearrangement uses TRBV5-1 and TRBJ2-7, with 9 bases fitting TRBD1. J gave up 1 base and V 0 bases, and 8 bases lay outside the gene matches. This CDR3 has 17 residues. Per germline, CDR1 SGHRS and CDR2 YFSETQ. The chain's CDR3 is CASSLAGGQGRSYEQYF. The CDR3 DNA follows: TGCGCCAGCAGCTTGGCCGGGGGACAGGGAAGATCCTACGAGCAGTACTTC.

The V call is TRBV6-1, the J call TRBJ2-7; D gene uncertain. Germline V gene sequence: CDR1 MNHNS, CDR2 SASEGT. V was trimmed by 4 bases and J by 2 bases, leaving 9 bases between them. The CDR3 runs 13 residues. CDR3 sequence (DNA): TGTGCCAGCAGTGTCGCGAGGACCTACGAGCAGTACTTC. Translated: CASSVARTYEQYF.

This clone turned up a few times. DNA for the CDR3: TGTGCCAGCAGCCCGACAGGGGGTGGTGAAAAACTGTTTTTT. Its protein product is CASSPTGGGEKLFF. V gene TRBV7-9 combines with J gene TRBJ1-4; 9 nucleotides line up with TRBD1. The V gene's germline CDR1 is SEHNR and CDR2 FQNEAQ (reference sequence). With 5 bases clipped from V and 7 bases from J, the junction kept 5 bases outside the gene matches. This CDR3 is 14 amino acids long. Filled out from reference TRBV7-9 and TRBJ1-4, the complete variable domain reads DTGVSQNPRHKITKRGQNVTFRCDPISEHNRLYWYRQTLGQGPEFLTYFQNEAQLEKSRLLSDRFSAERPKGSFSTLEIQRTEQGDSAMYLCASSPTGGGEKLFFGSGTQLSVL.

This clone was seen once. This chain joins TRBV11-2 and TRBJ2-2, with TRBD1 as a possible D gene (6 bases). The ends were cut back, 5 bases at V and 9 bases at J, with 16 bases in the middle. Germline V gene sequence: CDR1 SGHAT, CDR2 FQNNGV. The CDR3 spans 14 residues. The CDR3 nucleotides are TGTGCCAGCAGCCCCCTGACAGGCGACCGGGAGCTGTTTTTT. This gives the protein CASSPLTGDRELFF.

The chain is built from TRBV7-7 and TRBJ1-1, with D uncertain. The CDR3 loop spans 13 amino acids. Germline V gene data show CDR1 as SSHAT and CDR2 as FNYEAQ (reference sequence). Trimming took off 1 base at V and 12 bases at J, with 15 bases between the two ends. The CDR3 sequence is CASSLEVASETFF. CDR3 sequence (DNA): TGTGCCAGCAGCTTAGAGGTAGCATCGGAGACTTTCTTT.

The chain carries TRBV10-3 and TRBJ1-2; D is perhaps TRBD1 (5 bases). The ends were cut back, 3 bases at V and 6 bases at J, with 14 bases in the middle. The germline CDR1 and CDR2 sequences are ENHRY and SYGVKD. The CDR3 runs to 14 residues. DNA of the CDR3: TGTGCCATCAGTGACAGTGCCCAAGGGGATGGCTACACCTTC. Encoded protein: CAISDSAQGDGYTF.

This clone was detected once. V is TRBV18 and J is TRBJ1-2; D unresolved. The CDR3 is made up of 14 amino acids. V dropped 6 bases and J dropped 4 bases, with 15 bases sitting between them. Germline V lookup: CDR1 KGHSH, CDR2 LQKENI. CDR3 sequence reads: CASSLREERYGYTF. CDR3 DNA: TGTGCCAGCTCCTTACGGGAGGAGCGCTATGGCTACACCTTC.

A remark on this clone: The missing conserved phenylalanine or tryptophan at the end of this CDR3 makes a read error likely. The DNA is left out, because the CDR3 cannot be placed on it with certainty; the CDR3 is given as TCRdb lists it. The CDR3 spells CASSPQGGGLAPPLAWRD. The V gene is TRBV28, the J gene TRBJ1-2; the D call TRBD1 from the table was never checked on the DNA. Germline CDR1 reads MDHEN; CDR2 reads SYDVKM. The CDR3 spans 18 residues, counting both ends.

The chain is built from TRBV30 and TRBJ2-2; 9 bases are a match to TRBD2. The germline V gene encodes CDR1 GTSNPN and CDR2 SVGIG (reference sequence). J was trimmed by 0 bases and V by 5 bases; bases with no gene match: 4. This CDR3 contains 15 residues. In DNA form, the CDR3 reads TGTGCCTGGGCTAGCGGGGTAACGAACACCGGGGAGCTGTTTTTT. Amino acid sequence: CAWASGVTNTGELFF.

This clone occurred a few times. The V gene is TRBV4-1, the J gene TRBJ1-5; a weak D match, TRBD1 (5 bases). The germline V and J ends were trimmed by 1 base and 0 bases, with 13 bases remaining between them. Per the germline V gene, CDR1 is MGHRA and CDR2 is YSYEKL. CDR3 length: 17 amino acids. CDR3 coding DNA: TGCGCCAGCAGCCAAGTTCCCCCCCAGGGTAGCAATCAGCCCCAGCATTTT. The encoded protein is CASSQVPPQGSNQPQHF.

The chain employs TRBV27 and TRBJ1-1; the D is unclear. The CDR3 contains 13 residues. V lost 7 bases and J lost 4, with 13 bases in between. Germline V lookup: CDR1 MNHEY, CDR2 SMNVEV (reference sequence). The CDR3 coding sequence is TGTGCCAGCACGCTGACACTAGGCACTGAAGCTTTCTTT. It is translated as CASTLTLGTEAFF.

The V gene is TRBV6-1, the J gene TRBJ2-5; TRBD2 is a possible D gene (6 bases). The CDR3 loop spans 15 amino acids. Germline loops: CDR1 MNHNS, CDR2 SASEGT. V lost 8 bases to trimming and J lost 5 bases, with 21 bases between them. The CDR3 DNA reads TGTGCCAGCCTGGACCGTCGCGGGGTGGGGGAGACCCAGTACTTC. It translates to CASLDRRGVGETQYF.

J is TRBJ1-4 and V is TRBV28; D is unresolved. The CDR3 extends over 13 amino acids. V lost 7 bases, J lost 1 base, and 7 bases lay in between. Germline CDR1 and CDR2: MDHEN and SYDVKM. The CDR3 region has the DNA TGTGCCAGCACCCCGGGAACTAATGAAAAACTGTTTTTT. Translating gives CASTPGTNEKLFF.

The genes are TRBV4-2 and TRBJ1-5, with D perhaps matching TRBD1 (5 bases). The CDR3 loop spans 15 amino acids. The V end was cut by 0 bases, the J end by 1 base, with 7 bases between. The germline CDR1 and CDR2 sequences are LGHNA and YNFKEQ. The CDR3 protein is CASSQDQGSNQPQHF. CDR3 DNA: TGTGCCAGCAGCCAAGACCAGGGAAGCAATCAGCCCCAGCATTTT.

This rearrangement joins TRBV5-1 to TRBJ1-4; D uncertain. V gave up 2 bases and J gave up 0 bases, with 8 bases separating them. The CDR3 runs to 15 residues. Germline assignment: CDR1 SGHRS and CDR2 YFSETQ. This CDR3 is CASSLGGTTNEKLFF. The CDR3, as DNA: TGCGCCAGCAGCTTAGGCGGAACAACTAATGAAAAACTGTTTTTT.

The V gene is TRBV2, the J gene TRBJ1-2; D not resolved. The V and J ends lost 10 bases and 9 bases respectively, with 12 bases between them. From germline, CDR1 is SNHLY and CDR2 FYNNEI. The CDR3 has 10 amino acids. The CDR3 sequence is CATRTLSYTF. The CDR3 region has the DNA TGTGCCACCCGGACTCTTAGCTACACCTTC.

V and J are TRBV13 and TRBJ2-3; weak D call: TRBD1 (5 bases). CDR1 and CDR2 from the germline V gene are PRHDT and FYEKMQ (reference sequence). This CDR3 is built from 16 residues. The V and J ends lost 4 bases and 6 bases respectively, with 20 bases between them. The CDR3 spells CASSSTLGQQSDTQYF. CDR3 DNA sequence: TGTGCCAGCAGCTCCACCCTGGGGCAACAGTCCGATACGCAGTATTTT.

J is TRBJ2-1 and V is TRBV5-1, with 10 bases lining up with TRBD1. Germline-derived CDR1 and CDR2 are SGHRS and YFSETQ. The CDR3 has 16 amino acids. The trim removed 0 bases at V and 5 bases at J, leaving 5 bases unmatched. The CDR3 DNA reads as TGCGCCAGCAGCTTGGGGACAGGGGGAATCCACAATGAGCAGTTCTTC. Translation: CASSLGTGGIHNEQFF.

The CDR3 sequence is CATSTPGGATTVNNQPQHF. CDR3 nucleotide sequence: TGTGCCACCAGCACTCCAGGGGGCGCGACGACGGTTAACAATCAGCCCCAGCATTTT. This sequence joins TRBV15 and TRBJ1-5; 8 bases are a match to TRBD1. The J segment lost 3 bases and the V segment lost 4 bases, leaving 17 bases of the junction unmatched. The CDR3 totals 19 residues. The germline V gene has CDR1 LNHNV and CDR2 YYDKDF (reference sequence).

The chain uses TRBV27 and TRBJ1-1; D is uncertain. Germline lookup yields CDR1 MNHEY and CDR2 SMNVEV (reference sequence). The CDR3 runs 16 residues. V dropped 3 bases and J dropped 1 base, with 15 bases sitting between them. The CDR3 DNA follows: TGTGCCAGCAGTTTGGGCGGGCCCCAGCGGAACACTGAAGCTTTCTTT. Protein sequence: CASSLGGPQRNTEAFF.

This chain uses TRBV27 with TRBJ2-7; D is possibly TRBD1 (6 bases). The CDR3 extends over 13 amino acids. Germline values: CDR1 MNHEY, CDR2 SMNVEV (reference sequence). V lost 1 base to trimming and J lost 11 bases, with 15 bases between them. The CDR3 sequence is CASSLLLGPGEYF. The CDR3 bases are TGTGCCAGCAGTTTATTGCTCGGGCCAGGGGAGTACTTC.

This chain connects TRBV2 to TRBJ2-7; 8 nucleotides line up with TRBD2. Per the germline V gene, CDR1 is SNHLY and CDR2 is FYNNEI. CDR3 length: 13 residues. V shed 4 bases, J shed 6 bases, and the junction held 5 bases outside the gene matches. The CDR3 DNA reads as TGTGCCAGCAGTGGAGGCGGGGGGACCGAGCAGTACTTC. Translating gives CASSGGGGTEQYF.